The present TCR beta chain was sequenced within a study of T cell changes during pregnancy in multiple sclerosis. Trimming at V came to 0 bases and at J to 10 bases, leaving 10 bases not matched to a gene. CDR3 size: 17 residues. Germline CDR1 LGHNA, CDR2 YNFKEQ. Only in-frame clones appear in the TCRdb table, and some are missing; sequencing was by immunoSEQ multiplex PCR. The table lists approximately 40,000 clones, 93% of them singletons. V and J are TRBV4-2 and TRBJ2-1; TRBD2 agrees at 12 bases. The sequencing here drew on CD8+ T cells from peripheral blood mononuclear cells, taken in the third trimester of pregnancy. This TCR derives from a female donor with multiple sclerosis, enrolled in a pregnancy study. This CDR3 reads CASSQDFGLAGPLEQFF. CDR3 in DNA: TGTGCCAGCAGCCAAGATTTTGGACTAGCGGGACCCCTCGAGCAGTTCTTC.